This is a list of T cell receptor beta chains from one sample in a study of early T cells in non-severe SARS-CoV-2 infection. One entry per CDR3 protein, called by TCRdb with MiXCR from the 5' RACE reads. The repertoire holds 55,000 to 75,000 distinct CDR3 sequences, with 6.5% to 8.5% as singletons. The sequenced material came from whole blood. These receptors were taken from an adult who was a healthcare worker with PCR-confirmed SARS-CoV-2 infection or an uninfected control (not recorded which). CDR3s include the opening cysteine and the closing phenylalanine or tryptophan. Each record gives: J gene, V gene, clone size, D gene, CDR3 DNA, CDR3 protein. The D gene is left open where the match is weak. Some rows have no size entry. The others give once, few or many, or a class for an expanded clone.

>TRBJ2-2|TRBV5-1|NA|NA
TGCGCCAGCAGCTCGGACGCATCGACCACCGGGGAGCTGTTTTTT
CASSSDASTTGELFF
>TRBJ2-5|TRBV20-1|NA|NA
TGCAGTGCTAGAGATGACAGAAAAGAGACCCAGTACTTC
CSARDDRKETQYF
>TRBJ2-2|TRBV11-2|few|NA
TGTGCCAGCAGCTTGGGAAGTAGCGGCAGGAACACCGGGGAGCTGTTTTTT
CASSLGSSGRNTGELFF
>TRBJ2-1|TRBV9|many|NA
TGTGCCAGCAGCTCCAGGGGTGGTGGCGGGCCTAGCTCCTACAATGAGCAGTTCTTC
CASSSRGGGGPSSYNEQFF
>TRBJ2-5|TRBV5-1|many|TRBD2
TGCGCCAGCAGCTTGGGCGCGGGAGGGCCCTCCCAAGAGACCCAGTACTTC
CASSLGAGGPSQETQYF
>TRBJ2-1|TRBV7-6|medium-sized|NA
TGTGCCAGCAGCTTAGGCCAGATCAATGAGCAGTTCTTC
CASSLGQINEQFF
>TRBJ1-2|TRBV20-1|few|TRBD1
TGCAGTGCCCCCTCCGGGACAGGGGTTTTAGCTAACTATGGCTACACCTTC
CSAPSGTGVLANYGYTF
>TRBJ1-3|TRBV2|many|NA
TGTGCCAGCAGTCCCCAGGGAAACACCATATATTTT
CASSPQGNTIYF
>TRBJ2-5|TRBV5-1|few|NA
TGCGCCAGCAGCTTGCTTAGCGGCAGCCAAGAGACCCAGTACTTC
CASSLLSGSQETQYF
>TRBJ2-1|TRBV24-1|many|NA
TGTGCCACCAGTGATTTTCCAAGCCGGGAGCAGTTCTTC
CATSDFPSREQFF
>TRBJ2-1|TRBV28|NA|NA
TGTGCCAGCAGTTTAAGGGGGGAGCAGTTCTTC
CASSLRGEQFF
>TRBJ2-2|TRBV12-3/TRBV12-4|many|TRBD1
TGTGCCAGTTCTGAAAGGCAGGGGGCAAGTAGCACCGGGGAGCTGTTTTTT
CASSERQGASSTGELFF
>TRBJ2-5|TRBV4-2|many|NA
TGTGCCAGCAGCCAAGGTGGGGCGGGAGAGACCCAGTACTTC
CASSQGGAGETQYF
>TRBJ2-2|TRBV7-3|few|TRBD2
TGTGCCAGCAGCTTAGCGGGAGCAAAAGGGGAGCTGTTTTTT
CASSLAGAKGELFF
>TRBJ1-1|TRBV15|NA|TRBD1
TGTGCCACCAGCTCACGACAGGGCGGCACTGAAGCTTTCTTT
CATSSRQGGTEAFF
>TRBJ1-4|TRBV11-2|many|NA
TGTGCCAGCAGCTTAGGACCGGGAAGGGAAAAACTGTTTTTT
CASSLGPGREKLFF
>TRBJ2-7|TRBV2|many|NA
TGTGCCAGCAGGGTCCTTTCGGGCGAGCAGTACTTC
CASRVLSGEQYF
>TRBJ2-7|TRBV12-3/TRBV12-4|many|NA
TGTGCCAGCAGTCCCCAAGGGTCAATATCCTACGAGCAGTACTTC
CASSPQGSISYEQYF
>TRBJ2-1|TRBV12-3/TRBV12-4|many|TRBD1
TGTGCCAGCAGTTTCTCCGGGACAGGGTATGAGCAGTTCTTC
CASSFSGTGYEQFF
>TRBJ2-2|TRBV24-1|many|TRBD2
TGTGCCACCAGTGACAGTGGGACTAGCGGGATCACCGGGGAGCTGTTTTTT
CATSDSGTSGITGELFF
>TRBJ1-1|TRBV20-1|medium-sized|NA
TGCAGTGCTAGAGATGGGGCACGGACGAACACTGAAGCTTTCTTT
CSARDGARTNTEAFF
>TRBJ1-5|TRBV20-1|few|NA
TGCAGTGCGGGCACAGGCAGTCAGCCCCAGCATTTT
CSAGTGSQPQHF
>TRBJ2-7|TRBV2|NA|NA
TGTGCCAGCAGTGTATCAGGGGACTCCTACGAGCAGTACTTC
CASSVSGDSYEQYF
>TRBJ2-3|TRBV28|few|NA
TGTGTCAGCAGTCCGCGTGACACAGATACGCAGTATTTT
CVSSPRDTDTQYF
>TRBJ1-6|TRBV20-1|many|NA
TGCAGTGCTGTCGATCTCGAGGGGAGTCCGAGCTCCTATAATTCACCCCTCCACTTT
CSAVDLEGSPSSYNSPLHF
>TRBJ2-3|TRBV30|NA|NA
TGTGCCTGGAGTTGGGGGCTAGCGGACACAGATACGCAGTATTTT
CAWSWGLADTDTQYF
>TRBJ2-7|TRBV20-1|NA|TRBD2
TGCGGGCTAGCGGGAGGGGCCTCCTACGAGCAGTACTTC
CGLAGGASYEQYF
>TRBJ2-7|TRBV6-6|many|NA
TGTGCCAGCAGTACGACTGACTCCTACGAGCAGTACTTC
CASSTTDSYEQYF
>TRBJ2-2|TRBV2|few|NA
TGTGCCAGCAGTCCACAGGGACGGGGCACCGGGGAGCTGTTTTTT
CASSPQGRGTGELFF
>TRBJ1-5|TRBV20-1|few|TRBD1
TGCAGTGCCCCTGGGACAGGGGGTCCGGGCAATCAGCCCCAGCATTTT
CSAPGTGGPGNQPQHF
>TRBJ2-4|TRBV19|NA|NA
TGTGCCAGTAGTGACCGGGACGGCCTAGCCAAAAACATTCAGTACTTC
CASSDRDGLAKNIQYF
>TRBJ2-5|TRBV21-1|many|NA
TGTGCCAGCAGCAAAGGAACTAAAGAGACCCAGTACTTC
CASSKGTKETQYF
>TRBJ2-7|TRBV2|many|TRBD1
TGTGCCAGCAGGGACAGGTCTCCCACCTACGAGCAGTACTTC
CASRDRSPTYEQYF
>TRBJ1-4|TRBV7-9|NA|NA
TGTGCCAGCAGCTTCGGGGGAGGGGAAGAAAAACTGTTTTTT
CASSFGGGEEKLFF
>TRBJ2-7|TRBV7-3|NA|TRBD2
TGTGCCAGCAGCTTCGGAGCGGGAGCTTACGAGCAGTACTTC
CASSFGAGAYEQYF
>TRBJ2-2|TRBV20-1|few|NA
TGCAGTGCCGTTAGCGTCGCCGGGGAGCTGTTTTTT
CSAVSVAGELFF
>TRBJ1-1|TRBV4-1|many|TRBD1
TGCGCCAGCAGCCCGCGGACAGGGAACACTGAAGCTTTCTTT
CASSPRTGNTEAFF
>TRBJ1-4|TRBV12-3/TRBV12-4|NA|NA
TGTGCCAGCAGTTTAGGGGTAACTAATGAAAAACTGTTTTTT
CASSLGVTNEKLFF
>TRBJ1-1|TRBV6-1|few|NA
TGTGCCAGCACCGTAAGTGGGGCCAACACTGAAGCTTTCTTT
CASTVSGANTEAFF
>TRBJ2-5|TRBV7-2|NA|NA
TGTGCCAGCACCTGGGACTCCGTCGGGGGGACCCAGTACTTC
CASTWDSVGGTQYF
>TRBJ2-5|TRBV7-2|many|NA
TGTGCCAGCACCCCTGGGGGTAACCCTCTGACCCAGTACTTC
CASTPGGNPLTQYF
>TRBJ2-5|TRBV27|few|NA
TGTGCCAGCAGTATCTTCTCTCCTCAAGAGACCCAGTACTTC
CASSIFSPQETQYF
>TRBJ2-5|TRBV7-3|NA|NA
TGTGCCAGCAGCCCCAGGGACCGGGTGGGTGAGACCCAGTACTTC
CASSPRDRVGETQYF
>TRBJ2-7|TRBV12-3/TRBV12-4|NA|NA
TGTGCCAGCAGTTTCGGTACAGGAAGCTCCTACGAGCAGTACTTC
CASSFGTGSSYEQYF
>TRBJ2-1|TRBV12-3/TRBV12-4|many|NA
TGTGCCAGCAGCCACGCCAGGCTTTACAATGAGCAGTTCTTC
CASSHARLYNEQFF
>TRBJ2-7|TRBV2|many|TRBD1
TGTGCCAGCAACTTACAGGGGGCTGGCTACGAGCAGTACTTC
CASNLQGAGYEQYF
>TRBJ1-3|TRBV7-2|many|NA
TGTGCCAGCAGCTTAGTAGGGGGTCTCGCTGGAAACACCATATATTTT
CASSLVGGLAGNTIYF
>TRBJ2-2|TRBV7-2|NA|TRBD2
TGTGCCAGCAGCTTAGGTGGCCAGCGGGGGACCGGGGAGCTGTTTTTT
CASSLGGQRGTGELFF
>TRBJ2-2|TRBV6-5|few|NA
TGTGCCAGCCGTGCGTATGCAGGGATGGGCACCGGGGAGCTGTTTTTT
CASRAYAGMGTGELFF
>TRBJ2-1|TRBV9|NA|NA
TGTGCCAGCAGCGTAGGCCAGGGCAATGAGCAGTTCTTC
CASSVGQGNEQFF
>TRBJ1-6|TRBV7-8|many|TRBD1
TGTGCCAGCAGCTTCCGGGACAGCAATTCACCCCTCCACTTT
CASSFRDSNSPLHF
>TRBJ1-1|TRBV19|many|NA
TGTGCCAGTAGTGACCAGGGAGGGAACACTGAAGCTTTCTTT
CASSDQGGNTEAFF
>TRBJ2-7|TRBV10-1|few|NA
TGCGCCAGCAGTGAGTCCGTCAGCTCCTACGAGCAGTACTTC
CASSESVSSYEQYF
>TRBJ2-3|TRBV18|NA|NA
TGTGCCAGCTCACCAAGGAGCGGCAGCACAGATACGCAGTATTTT
CASSPRSGSTDTQYF
>TRBJ2-2|TRBV9|NA|NA
TGTGCCAGCAGCGTTCGGAGCACCGGGGAGCTGTTTTTT
CASSVRSTGELFF
>TRBJ1-6|TRBV10-3|few|TRBD1
TGTGCCAGCGGGACAGGGGATTCACCCCTCCACTTT
CASGTGDSPLHF
>TRBJ2-3|TRBV5-1|few|TRBD1
TGCGCCAGCAGCTTGTGGACAGGGGACACAGATACGCAGTATTTT
CASSLWTGDTDTQYF
>TRBJ2-5|TRBV11-3|NA|NA
TGTGCCAGCAGCTTCCACCACAGCCAAGAGACCCAGTACTTC
CASSFHHSQETQYF
>TRBJ2-7|TRBV5-1|many|TRBD2
TGCGCCAGCAGATTGGGACTAGCGGGAGACTACGAGCAGTACTTC
CASRLGLAGDYEQYF